A single sample is the source of the 19 T cell receptor beta chains below, sequenced in a study of CD8+CD57+ T cells in acquired aplastic anemia. The study profiled TCR beta VDJ and CDR3 using genomic DNA as template. Each CDR3 protein gets one entry after TCRdb re-called the reads with MiXCR. The data show some 240,000 distinct CDR3 sequences, roughly 35% seen once. Sequenced input: sorted CD4+, CD8+, or CD8+CD57+ T cells (not recorded which) from PBMCs. Receptors were obtained from a human donor in good health, serving as a control.

J is TRBJ2-3 and V is TRBV2, with 9 bases identical to TRBD1. CDR3 size: 14 residues. J was trimmed by 6 bases and V by 6 bases; bases with no gene match: 7. Germline V gives CDR1 SNHLY, CDR2 FYNNEI. The CDR3 nucleotides read TGTGCCAGCAGGGAAACAGGGGGCGCGGATACGCAGTATTTT. As protein: CASRETGGADTQYF. The complete variable domain, with remaining parts taken from reference TRBV2 and TRBJ2-3, reads EPEVTQTPSHQVTQMGQEVILRCVPISNHLYFYWYRQILGQKVEFLVSFYNNEISEKSEIFDDQFSVERPDGSNFTLKIRSTKLEDSAMYFCASRETGGADTQYFGPGTRLTVL.

Many counts were recorded for this clonotype. The chain links TRBV7-9 to TRBJ1-6; 7 nucleotides line up with TRBD1. V lost 1 base to trimming and J lost 6 bases; unmatched junction nucleotides: 6. This CDR3 is 16 amino acids long. CDR1 and CDR2 (germline): SEHNR, FQNEAQ (reference sequence). The CDR3 loop is CASSLGAGGLNSPLHF. The CDR3 DNA follows: TGTGCCAGCAGCTTAGGGGCAGGGGGTCTTAATTCACCCCTCCACTTT. Full variable domain (outside the CDR3, taken from reference TRBV7-9 and TRBJ1-6): DTGVSQNPRHKITKRGQNVTFRCDPISEHNRLYWYRQTLGQGPEFLTYFQNEAQLEKSRLLSDRFSAERPKGSFSTLEIQRTEQGDSAMYLCASSLGAGGLNSPLHFGNGTRLTVT.

V usage is TRBV27 and J usage is TRBJ1-2; TRBD1 matches 8 bases. V trimming: 8 bases; J trimming: 3 bases; junction bases outside the gene matches: 2. The CDR3 has 12 amino acids. The germline gives CDR1 MNHEY, CDR2 SMNVEV (reference sequence). The CDR3 loop is CASLDRDYGYTF. CDR3 DNA sequence: TGTGCCAGCCTGGACAGGGACTATGGCTACACCTTC.

This clonotype has a count of ten or more. The chain couples TRBV15 to TRBJ1-4; D gene uncertain. The CDR3 spans 14 residues. V shed 1 base and J shed 8 bases, with 11 bases lying between them. The germline CDR1 and CDR2 sequences are LNHNV and YYDKDF (reference sequence). CDR3 loop: CATSRASGFEKLFF. In DNA form, the CDR3 reads TGTGCCACCAGCAGAGCTTCAGGTTTCGAAAAACTGTTTTTT.

This clonotype came up many times. V and J are TRBV2 and TRBJ1-6; D is unclear. CDR1 and CDR2 from the germline V gene are SNHLY and FYNNEI. V lost 1 base to trimming and J lost 4 bases, with 14 bases between them. The CDR3 runs 17 residues. The CDR3 nucleotides read TGTGCCAGCAGTGAAGGGGCCCGTGGGAGGTATAATTCACCCCTCCACTTT. This encodes CASSEGARGRYNSPLHF.

The chain combines TRBV12-3 or TRBV12-4 with TRBJ1-1, with 8 bases matching TRBD1. V dropped 4 bases and J dropped 4; count of bases not matched to a gene: 5. This CDR3 contains 14 residues. In DNA, the CDR3 is TGTGCCAGCAGTTACGGCACAGGGGGCACTGAAGCTTTCTTT. Translating it yields CASSYGTGGTEAFF.

In this sample, this clonotype turned up a few times. This chain connects TRBV11-2 to TRBJ1-1; the D is unclear. V shed 5 bases and J shed 0 bases, with 25 bases lying between them. Looked up from germline, CDR1 is SGHAT and CDR2 is FQNNGV. There are 19 residues in the CDR3. In DNA, the CDR3 is TGTGCCAGCAGCAGAGAATCGCCGAGGCAGGAGAACATGAACACTGAAGCTTTCTTT. Its translation: CASSRESPRQENMNTEAFF.

In this sample, this clonotype turned up many times. One junction end disagrees with the germline gene, perhaps due to a read error. The chain recombines TRBV12-3 or TRBV12-4 with TRBJ1-5; 8 bases align to TRBD1. This CDR3 is 15 amino acids long. CDR3 DNA sequence: TGTGCCAGCAGCTTAGGACAGGGATGGAATCAGCCCCAGCATTTT. Amino acids: CASSLGQGWNQPQHF.

The chain couples TRBV10-3 to TRBJ2-1; tentatively, D is TRBD2 (6 bases). Germline CDR1 and CDR2: ENHRY and SYGVKD. The length of the CDR3 is 11 residues. In DNA form, the CDR3 reads TGTGCAGGGAAGCGGGACAATGAGCAGTTCTTC. Its protein product is CAGKRDNEQFF.

V and J are TRBV10-2 and TRBJ2-1, with TRBD2 matching over 14 bases. This CDR3 comprises 17 residues. Germline CDR1 reads WSHSY; CDR2 reads SAAADI. V dropped 1 base and J dropped 3; count of bases not matched to a gene: 2. The CDR3 protein is CASSEFGTSGSYNEQFF. The CDR3 DNA reads TGCGCCAGCAGTGAGTTCGGGACTAGCGGGAGCTACAATGAGCAGTTCTTC.

This clonotype was seen repeatedly, ten times or more. One end of the junction fails to match germline, which may point to a read error. The V gene is TRBV10-3, the J gene TRBJ1-6; D remains ambiguous. Germline V gives CDR1 ENHRY, CDR2 SYGVKD. This CDR3 region has 17 residues. The CDR3 is CASSEGLNRAYNSPLHF. The CDR3 region has the DNA TGTGCCAGCAGTGAAGGCCTCAACCGGGCCTATAATTCACCCCTCCACTTT.

This clonotype was recorded many times. This chain uses TRBV10-3 with TRBJ2-5; 8 bases line up with TRBD1. The V gene end was trimmed by 0 bases and the J gene end by 4 bases; junction bases not matched to a gene: 1. The CDR3 consists of 14 residues. Germline values: CDR1 ENHRY, CDR2 SYGVKD. This CDR3 reads CAISESTGGETQYF. CDR3 bases: TGTGCCATCAGTGAGTCAACAGGGGGAGAGACCCAGTACTTC.

V gene TRBV4-2 combines with J gene TRBJ1-2; 10 nucleotides align to TRBD1. Trimming took 3 bases from V and 3 from J; bases not matched to a gene: 7. The CDR3 extends over 16 amino acids. The germline gives CDR1 LGHNA, CDR2 YNFKEQ. The DNA for the CDR3 is TGTGCCAGCAGCCAGGAAGGGACAGGGGATCACTATGGCTACACCTTC. Translation gives CASSQEGTGDHYGYTF.

The V and J genes are TRBV2 and TRBJ2-3; 11 bases map to TRBD1. The CDR3 loop spans 16 amino acids. The junction had 10 bases not matched to a gene; V was cut back by 6 bases and J by 5 bases. Germline CDR1 and CDR2: SNHLY and FYNNEI. In DNA, the CDR3 is TGTGCCAGCAGCCCGGGTTGGGACAGGGGGGGAGATACGCAGTATTTT. It specifies CASSPGWDRGGDTQYF.

This clonotype was observed many times. V and J are TRBV10-2 and TRBJ1-5; possibly TRBD1 for D (5 bases). CDR1 and CDR2 from the germline V gene are WSHSY and SAAADI. CDR3 length: 13 residues. Trimming took 7 bases from V and 2 from J, leaving 9 bases between them. The CDR3 reads CASTLGRNQPQHF. DNA for the CDR3: TGCGCCAGCACCTTGGGGCGCAATCAGCCCCAGCATTTT.

This clonotype was detected ten times or more. The J gene is TRBJ1-1, the V gene TRBV15, with 7 nucleotides matching TRBD1. The CDR3 runs 21 residues. Germline values: CDR1 LNHNV, CDR2 YYDKDF (reference sequence). J was trimmed by 1 base and V by 0 bases; bases with no gene match: 20. The CDR3 DNA sequence: TGTGCCACCAGCAGAGATTATCCGGGGTGGGCAGCGGACAGGCGGAACACTGAAGCTTTCTTT. This encodes CATSRDYPGWAADRRNTEAFF. Full variable domain (missing parts from reference TRBV15 and TRBJ1-1): DAMVIQNPRYQVTQFGKPVTLSCSQTLNHNVMYWYQQKSSQAPKLLFHYYDKDFNNEADTPDNFQSRRPNTSFCFLDIRSPGLGDTAMYLCATSRDYPGWAADRRNTEAFFGQGTRLTVV.

V gene TRBV7-3 combines with J gene TRBJ2-3; either TRBD1 or TRBD2 may supply D (6 bases each). Germline loops: CDR1 SGHTA, CDR2 FQGTGA. V was pared by 3 bases and J by 4 bases, with 17 bases between. This CDR3 comprises 16 residues. The CDR3 nucleotides read TGTGCCAGCAGCTTGAGAGGGGGGATCCCCCCAGATACGCAGTATTTT. Amino acid sequence: CASSLRGGIPPDTQYF.

In DNA, the CDR3 is TGCGCCAGCAGCTTGGCCGGGGTACCTTCGGGGTACAATGAGCAGTTCTTC. This translates into CASSLAGVPSGYNEQFF. V is TRBV5-1 and J is TRBJ2-1, with D maybe TRBD2 (5 bases). The CDR3 has 17 residues. V was clipped by 0 bases and J by 4 bases, with 17 bases between them. Germline V gene data show CDR1 as SGHRS and CDR2 as YFSETQ. The full variable domain, with the rest looked up from reference TRBV5-1 and TRBJ2-1, is KAGVTQTPRYLIKTRGQQVTLSCSPISGHRSVSWYQQTPGQGLQFLFEYFSETQRNKGNFPGRFSGRQFSNSRSEMNVSTLELGDSALYLCASSLAGVPSGYNEQFFGPGTRLTVL.

As regards this clonotype: A much larger clone is a single base away; this may be a read error. V is TRBV6-2 or TRBV6-3 and J is TRBJ2-7; 9 bases agree with TRBD1. V gave up 7 bases and J gave up 0 bases; unmatched junction bases: 4. From germline, CDR1 is MNHEY and CDR2 SVGEGT. The CDR3 has 14 amino acids. In nucleotides, the CDR3 is TGTGCCAGCACCGGGACAGGGACCTCCTACGAGCAGTACTTC. This encodes CASTGTGTSYEQYF.